Below, one TCR beta chain is given with its context. The antigen is unknown. CDR1 and CDR2 (germline): ENHRY, SYGVKD. V lost 10 bases to trimming and J lost 0 bases, with 11 bases between them. The CDR3 is 13 amino acids. The record originates from a study of T cells after yellow fever vaccination. The overall study: SMART-Seq v4 Ultra Low Input prepared the low-cell-number fractions.

The study, taken as a whole, reports: A minor fraction of clonotypes spanned both CD4 and CD8 compartments. Researchers cautioned that FACS-sorted repertoires could harbor abundant clonotypes contaminating from the bulk population. Most clones from primary vaccination resurfaced after the booster (roughly 96% CD4, more than 75% CD8).

One entry per CDR3 protein results from TCRdb running MiXCR on the 5' RACE reads. This table holds about 320,000 distinct CDR3 sequences, 9.5% to 15% found once. This sequence originates from a man younger than 30 who received the YFV17D yellow fever vaccine. The sample consisted of CD4+ T cells sorted from PBMCs, taken 15 days after the yellow fever booster vaccination. The gene calls are TRBV10-3 and TRBJ2-3; no clear D. CDR3 DNA: TGTGCCAGCTTAGCTAGTAGCACAGATACGCAGTATTTT. It yields the protein CASLASSTDTQYF.